These 17 T cell receptor beta chains share one sample of origin, sequenced in a study of blood T cell repertoires in COVID-19. The method was immunoSEQ multiplex PCR; TCRdb's version includes in-frame clones alone and lacks a portion of them. The table lists 120,000 to 150,000 clones, 88% of them singletons. Sequencing was carried out using peripheral blood. Receptors were obtained from a human donor in a cohort sampled during active COVID-19.

This rearrangement joins TRBV4-1 to TRBJ2-7; D ambiguous. CDR3 length: 14 residues. The V gene lost 0 bases and the J gene lost 2 bases, with 8 bases spanning the gap. In germline, CDR1 is MGHRA, CDR2 YSYEKL. The CDR3 bases are TGCGCCAGCAGCCAAGACAGGTCGGCCTACGAGCAGTACTTC. Its translation is CASSQDRSAYEQYF.

This rearrangement joins TRBV4-3 to TRBJ2-1; 9 bases fit TRBD2. CDR1 and CDR2 from the germline V gene are LGHNA and YSLEER. V dropped 0 bases and J dropped 4; count of bases not matched to a gene: 7. The CDR3 is 17 residues long. The CDR3 DNA reads as TGCGCCAGCAGCCAAGATGCGGGGGGGCGAGTTTACAATGAGCAGTTCTTC. Encoded protein: CASSQDAGGRVYNEQFF.

The genes are TRBV12-5 and TRBJ1-6; a weak D match, TRBD1 (5 bases). The CDR3 totals 14 residues. With 1 base removed from V and 9 bases from J, the gap between germline ends came to 10 bases. CDR1 and CDR2 (germline): LGHNT, FRNRAP. The DNA of the CDR3 is TGTGCTAGTGGTTTGGCGGGGGGTAGTTCACCCCTCCACTTT. The encoded protein is CASGLAGGSSPLHF.

The V and J genes are TRBV6-2 or TRBV6-3 and TRBJ2-7; 7 bases fit TRBD2. J lost 4 bases, V lost 5 bases, and 14 bases had no gene match. The CDR3 has 16 amino acids. Germline V lookup: CDR1 MNHEY, CDR2 SVGEGT. This CDR3 is CASSRSGIGGSYEQYF. As DNA, the CDR3 is TGTGCCAGCAGTCGGTCGGGAATCGGGGGGAGTTACGAGCAGTACTTC.

The rearrangement links TRBV9 to TRBJ1-2, with 7 bases fitting TRBD1. V lost 0 bases and J lost 7; bases outside the gene matches: 6. The CDR3 totals 14 residues. The germline gives CDR1 SGDLS, CDR2 YYNGEE. In DNA, the CDR3 is TGTGCCAGCAGCGTAGGCGAGGGGGCTGGTGGCTACACCTTC. It specifies CASSVGEGAGGYTF.

The chain employs TRBV5-1 and TRBJ2-1, with TRBD1 identical over 8 bases. Trimming cost V 7 bases and J 1 base; bases outside gene matches: 7. CDR1 is SGHRS, CDR2 YFSETQ, per germline. The CDR3 spans 15 residues. This chain's CDR3 is CASSLWTGSYNEQFF. The CDR3 nucleotides read TGCGCCAGCTCCCTATGGACAGGGTCCTACAATGAGCAGTTCTTC.

V gene TRBV19 combines with J gene TRBJ2-1; D gene unclear. The ends were cut back, 2 bases at V and 0 bases at J, with 5 bases in the middle. Germline CDR1 and CDR2: LNHDA and SQIVND (reference sequence). There are 14 residues in the CDR3. The CDR3 DNA reads as TGTGCCAGTAGTATATACAGCTCCTACAATGAGCAGTTCTTC. Protein sequence: CASSIYSSYNEQFF.

The chain carries TRBV3-1 (or the pseudogene TRBV3-2) and TRBJ1-2, with D tentatively TRBD1 (6 bases). This CDR3 contains 16 residues. Trimming pared 2 bases from V and 5 bases from J, leaving 18 bases between. Germline CDR1 and CDR2: LGHDT and YNNKEL (reference sequence). CDR3 in amino acids: CASSQKTSGAGYGYTF. CDR3 bases: TGTGCCAGCAGCCAAAAAACTTCAGGGGCCGGGTATGGCTACACCTTC.

The CDR3 loop is CASRPLNTGELFF. The DNA for the CDR3 is TGTGCCAGCAGACCACTGAACACCGGGGAGCTGTTTTTT. J is TRBJ2-2 and V is TRBV12-3 or TRBV12-4; D remains unclear. V lost 6 bases to trimming and J lost 1 base, with 6 bases between them. The CDR3 spans 13 residues.

The chain carries TRBV6-2 or TRBV6-3 and TRBJ1-2; D is unclear. The germline V gene has CDR1 MNHEY and CDR2 SVGEGT. Trimming took off 2 bases at V and 0 bases at J, with 10 bases between the two ends. The CDR3 length is 15 residues. Written as DNA, the CDR3 is TGTGCCAGCAGTTACGGGCTTAGGACTAACTATGGCTACACCTTC. Its translation: CASSYGLRTNYGYTF.

V and J are TRBV10-3 and TRBJ2-5, with 14 bases identical to TRBD2. The length of the CDR3 is 18 residues. The trim removed 6 bases at V and 5 bases at J, leaving 14 bases unmatched. From germline, CDR1 is ENHRY and CDR2 SYGVKD. CDR3 nucleotide sequence: TGTGCCATCAGCGCCGGGACTAGCGGGGGACCCCACAGGGAGACCCAGTACTTC. Translated: CAISAGTSGGPHRETQYF.

The rearrangement uses TRBV9 and TRBJ2-3; D is possibly TRBD2 (6 bases). CDR1 is SGDLS and CDR2 is YYNGEE in the germline V gene. This CDR3 contains 18 residues. Trimming pared 3 bases from V and 2 bases from J, leaving 22 bases between. CDR3 in DNA: TGTGCCAGCAGCGATTCCCGGGACTCCCCTATAGCCACAGATACGCAGTATTTT. It specifies CASSDSRDSPIATDTQYF.

Worth noting for this clone: In the same sample, other DNA sequences code for this CDR3. The DNA of the CDR3 is TGTGCCTGGAGCCAGGGCACATACTACGAGCAGTACTTC. This gives the protein CAWSQGTYYEQYF. The chain links TRBV30 to TRBJ2-7, with D possibly matching TRBD1 (5 bases). The CDR3 runs to 13 residues. V lost 3 bases and J 3 bases, leaving 12 bases between the germline ends. CDR1 and CDR2 from the germline V gene are GTSNPN and SVGIG (reference sequence).

The V and J genes are TRBV9 and TRBJ1-1; D unclear. Trimming stripped 3 bases from V and 3 bases from J, with 9 bases between. The CDR3 extends over 13 amino acids. The germline CDR1 and CDR2 sequences are SGDLS and YYNGEE. The CDR3 DNA sequence: TGTGCCAGCAGCGCCGACACTTACACTGAAGCTTTCTTT. This gives the protein CASSADTYTEAFF.

J is TRBJ2-7 and V is TRBV20-1; TRBD2 is a possible D gene (7 bases). V was trimmed by 3 bases and J by 1 base, leaving 19 bases between them. The CDR3 contains 16 residues. Germline V gene sequence: CDR1 DFQATT, CDR2 SNEGSKA (reference sequence). The CDR3 spells CSASLLGGGFSYEQYF. In DNA form, the CDR3 reads TGCAGTGCTAGTCTATTAGGGGGGGGTTTTTCCTACGAGCAGTACTTC.

This chain links TRBV5-1 with TRBJ2-3, with D tentatively TRBD2 (6 bases). Per the germline V gene, CDR1 is SGHRS and CDR2 is YFSETQ. This CDR3 has 16 residues. Trimming stripped 0 bases from V and 1 base from J, with 12 bases between. CDR3 region: CASSLGGNLGTDTQYF. Written as DNA, the CDR3 is TGCGCCAGCAGCTTGGGCGGGAACCTTGGCACAGATACGCAGTATTTT. The full variable domain, in which reference TRBV5-1 and TRBJ2-3 provide the parts outside the CDR3, is KAGVTQTPRYLIKTRGQQVTLSCSPISGHRSVSWYQQTPGQGLQFLFEYFSETQRNKGNFPGRFSGRQFSNSRSEMNVSTLELGDSALYLCASSLGGNLGTDTQYFGPGTRLTVL.

The chain has TRBV18 and TRBJ2-3, with D maybe TRBD2 (6 bases). The CDR3 covers 16 residues. The germline CDR1 and CDR2 sequences are KGHSH and LQKENI. V was shortened by 3 bases and J by 0 bases, with 13 bases between the two germline ends. The CDR3 loop reads CASSPLTSSSTDTQYF. The CDR3 DNA sequence: TGTGCCAGCTCACCTCTGACTAGTTCTAGCACAGATACGCAGTATTTT.